This TCR beta chain is drawn from a study of cytomegalovirus exposure and HLA in healthy donors. Germline assignment: CDR1 MNHNS and CDR2 SASEGT. The length of the CDR3 is 15 residues. The study's findings and limits: Some TCR beta chains (roughly 150 of them) were listed as cytomegalovirus-associated. Most of the TCR beta V segments (in an earlier analysis) were productive either about 87% or about 30% of the time.

The study ran its PCR with 60 Vbeta and 13 Jbeta primers. Measured with immunoSEQ multiplex PCR; TCRdb has only the in-frame clones, and not every one. The data contain fewer than 200,000 clones, around 80% of them singletons. As for this clone: The antigen remains unidentified. Compared with germline, one end of the junction differs, possibly owing to a read error.

The source is a female donor in good health and CMV-seronegative. The rearrangement uses TRBV6-1 and TRBJ2-7; a weak D match, TRBD2 (7 bases). Material: PBMCs. CDR3 bases: TGTGCCAGCGGAGGGGGGAGGGTAAGCTCCTACGGGCAGTACTTC. Translating it yields CASGGGRVSSYGQYF.